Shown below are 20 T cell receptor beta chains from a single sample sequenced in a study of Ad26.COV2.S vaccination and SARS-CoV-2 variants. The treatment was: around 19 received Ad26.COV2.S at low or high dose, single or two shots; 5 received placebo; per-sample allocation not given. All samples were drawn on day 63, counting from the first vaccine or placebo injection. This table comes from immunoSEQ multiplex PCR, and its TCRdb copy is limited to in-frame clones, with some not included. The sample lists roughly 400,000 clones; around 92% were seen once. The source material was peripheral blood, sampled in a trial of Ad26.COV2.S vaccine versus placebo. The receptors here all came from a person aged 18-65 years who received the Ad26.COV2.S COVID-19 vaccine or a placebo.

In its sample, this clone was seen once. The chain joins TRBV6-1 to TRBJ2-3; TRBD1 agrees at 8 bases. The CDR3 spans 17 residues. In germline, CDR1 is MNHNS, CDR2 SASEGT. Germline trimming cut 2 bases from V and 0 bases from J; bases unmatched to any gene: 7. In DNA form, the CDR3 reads TGTGCCAGCAGTGAATTGCAGGGGGCGCGAAGCACAGATACGCAGTATTTT. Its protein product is CASSELQGARSTDTQYF.

The chain's CDR3 is CASNVGGGVETQYF. CDR3 coding DNA: TGTGCCAGCAACGTAGGGGGGGGCGTAGAGACCCAGTACTTC. The chain employs TRBV7-6 and TRBJ2-5, with a weak D call TRBD2 (7 bases). CDR3 length: 14 residues. Germline assignment: CDR1 SGHVS and CDR2 FNYEAQ. The V end was cut by 7 bases, the J end by 4 bases, with 16 bases between.

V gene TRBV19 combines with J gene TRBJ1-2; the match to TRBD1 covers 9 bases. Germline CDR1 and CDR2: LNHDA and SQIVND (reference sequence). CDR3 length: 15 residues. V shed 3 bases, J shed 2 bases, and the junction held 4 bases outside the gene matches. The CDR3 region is CASSIAGTGNYGYTF. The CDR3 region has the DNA TGTGCCAGTAGTATCGCCGGGACAGGGAACTATGGCTACACCTTC.

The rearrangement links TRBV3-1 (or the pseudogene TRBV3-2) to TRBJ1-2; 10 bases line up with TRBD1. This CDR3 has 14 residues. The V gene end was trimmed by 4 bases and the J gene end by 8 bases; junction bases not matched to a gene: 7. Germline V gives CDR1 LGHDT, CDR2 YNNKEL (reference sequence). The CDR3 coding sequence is TGTGCCAGCAGCCCCCTGGACAGGGGGATCGGCTACACCTTC. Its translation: CASSPLDRGIGYTF.

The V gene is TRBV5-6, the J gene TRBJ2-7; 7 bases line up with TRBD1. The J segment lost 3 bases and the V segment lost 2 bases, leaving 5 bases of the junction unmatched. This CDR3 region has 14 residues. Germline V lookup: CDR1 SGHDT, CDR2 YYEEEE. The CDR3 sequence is CASSFGQVVYEQYF. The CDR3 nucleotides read TGTGCCAGCAGCTTTGGACAGGTGGTCTACGAGCAGTACTTC.

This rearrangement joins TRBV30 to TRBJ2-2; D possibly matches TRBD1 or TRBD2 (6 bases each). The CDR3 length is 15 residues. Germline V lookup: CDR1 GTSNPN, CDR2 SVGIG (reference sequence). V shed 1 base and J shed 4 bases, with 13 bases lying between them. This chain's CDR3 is CAWSGSQGGTGELFF. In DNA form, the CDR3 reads TGTGCCTGGAGTGGGTCACAGGGAGGCACCGGGGAGCTGTTTTTT.

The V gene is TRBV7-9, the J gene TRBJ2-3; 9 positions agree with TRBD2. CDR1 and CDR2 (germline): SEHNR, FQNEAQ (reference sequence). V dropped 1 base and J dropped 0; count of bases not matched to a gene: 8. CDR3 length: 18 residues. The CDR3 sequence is CASSLGLLAGSSTDTQYF. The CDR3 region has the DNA TGTGCCAGCAGCTTAGGTTTGCTAGCGGGGTCAAGCACAGATACGCAGTATTTT.

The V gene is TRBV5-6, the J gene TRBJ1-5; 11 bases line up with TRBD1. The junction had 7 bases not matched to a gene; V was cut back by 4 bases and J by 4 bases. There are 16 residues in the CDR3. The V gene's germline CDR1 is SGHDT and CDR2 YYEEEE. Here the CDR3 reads CASSASGTGGNQPQHF. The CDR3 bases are TGTGCCAGCAGCGCCTCCGGGACAGGGGGGAATCAGCCCCAGCATTTT.

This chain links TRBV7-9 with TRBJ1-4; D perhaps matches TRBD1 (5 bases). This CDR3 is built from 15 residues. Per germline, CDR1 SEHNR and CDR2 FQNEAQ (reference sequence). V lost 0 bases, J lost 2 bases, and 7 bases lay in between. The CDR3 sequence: CASSLAAGTNEKLFF. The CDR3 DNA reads TGTGCCAGCAGCTTAGCAGCAGGGACTAATGAAAAACTGTTTTTT.

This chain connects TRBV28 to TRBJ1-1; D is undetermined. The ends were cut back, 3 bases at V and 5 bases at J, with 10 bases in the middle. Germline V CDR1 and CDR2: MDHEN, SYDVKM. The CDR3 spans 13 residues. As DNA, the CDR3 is TGTGCCAGCAGTTTCGGGTTAGTGACTGAAGCTTTCTTT. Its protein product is CASSFGLVTEAFF. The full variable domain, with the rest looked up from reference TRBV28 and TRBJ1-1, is DVKVTQSSRYLVKRTGEKVFLECVQDMDHENMFWYRQDPGLGLRLIYFSYDVKMKEKGDIPEGYSVSREKKERFSLILESASTNQTSMYLCASSFGLVTEAFFGQGTRLTVV.

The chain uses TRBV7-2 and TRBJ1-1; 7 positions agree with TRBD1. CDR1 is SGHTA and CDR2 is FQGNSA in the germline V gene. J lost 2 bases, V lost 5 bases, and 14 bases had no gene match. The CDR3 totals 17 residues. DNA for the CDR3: TGTGCCAGCAGCCAGACATTAACAGGGGCACTTAACACTGAAGCTTTCTTT. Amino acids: CASSQTLTGALNTEAFF.

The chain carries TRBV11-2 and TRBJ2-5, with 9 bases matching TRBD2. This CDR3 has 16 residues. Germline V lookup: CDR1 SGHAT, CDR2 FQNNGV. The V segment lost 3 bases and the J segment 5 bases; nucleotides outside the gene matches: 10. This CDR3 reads CASSFEISGGGETQYF. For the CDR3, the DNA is TGTGCCAGCAGCTTCGAAATTAGCGGGGGCGGGGAGACCCAGTACTTC.

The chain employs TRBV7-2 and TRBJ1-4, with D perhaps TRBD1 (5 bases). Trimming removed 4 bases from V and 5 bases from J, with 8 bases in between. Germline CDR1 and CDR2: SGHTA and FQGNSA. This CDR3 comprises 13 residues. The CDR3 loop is CASSWGRNEKLFF. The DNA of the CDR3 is TGTGCCAGCAGCTGGGGACGGAATGAAAAACTGTTTTTT.

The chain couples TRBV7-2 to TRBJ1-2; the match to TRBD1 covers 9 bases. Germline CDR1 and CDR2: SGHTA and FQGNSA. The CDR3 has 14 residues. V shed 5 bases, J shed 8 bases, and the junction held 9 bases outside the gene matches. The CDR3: CASSRLTGGYGYTF. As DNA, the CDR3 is TGTGCCAGCAGCCGGCTGACAGGGGGATACGGCTACACCTTC. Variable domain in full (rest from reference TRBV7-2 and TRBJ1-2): GAGVSQSPSNKVTEKGKDVELRCDPISGHTALYWYRQSLGQGLEFLIYFQGNSAPDKSGLPSDRFSAERTGGSVSTLTIQRTQQEDSAVYLCASSRLTGGYGYTFGSGTRLTVV.

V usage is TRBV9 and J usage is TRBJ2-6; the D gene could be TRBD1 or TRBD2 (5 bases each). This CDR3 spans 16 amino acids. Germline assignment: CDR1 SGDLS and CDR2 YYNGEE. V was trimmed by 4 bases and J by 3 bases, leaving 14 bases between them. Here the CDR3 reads CASSFEGQGGANVLTF. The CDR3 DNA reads TGTGCCAGCAGCTTTGAGGGCCAGGGTGGGGCCAACGTCCTGACTTTC.

CDR3 sequence (DNA): TGTGCCAGCAGCCAATTTTACAATCAGCCCCAGCATTTT. This gives the protein CASSQFYNQPQHF. The genes are TRBV3-1 (or the pseudogene TRBV3-2) and TRBJ1-5, with D unresolved. This CDR3 spans 13 amino acids. The germline V gene has CDR1 LGHDT and CDR2 YNNKEL (reference sequence). Trimming removed 2 bases from V and 3 bases from J, with 5 bases in between.

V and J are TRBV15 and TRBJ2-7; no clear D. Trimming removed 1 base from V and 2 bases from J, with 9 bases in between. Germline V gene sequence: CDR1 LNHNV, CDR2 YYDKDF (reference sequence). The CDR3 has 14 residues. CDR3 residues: CATSRVGGTYEQYF. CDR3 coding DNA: TGTGCCACCAGCAGAGTAGGCGGAACCTACGAGCAGTACTTC.

The CDR3 DNA reads TGCAGTGCTAGTGACCAGGGTATCGACGGCGGCTACACCTTC. It encodes CSASDQGIDGGYTF. The rearrangement uses TRBV20-1 and TRBJ1-2; D might be TRBD1 (5 bases). Germline loops: CDR1 DFQATT, CDR2 SNEGSKA (reference sequence). The CDR3 spans 14 residues. With 3 bases removed from V and 8 bases from J, the gap between germline ends came to 19 bases.

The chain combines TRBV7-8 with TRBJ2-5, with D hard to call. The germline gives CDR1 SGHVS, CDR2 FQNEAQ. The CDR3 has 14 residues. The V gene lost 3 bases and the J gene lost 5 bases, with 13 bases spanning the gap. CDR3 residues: CASSLALAPETQYF. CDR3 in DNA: TGTGCCAGCAGCTTGGCCCTCGCCCCGGAGACCCAGTACTTC.

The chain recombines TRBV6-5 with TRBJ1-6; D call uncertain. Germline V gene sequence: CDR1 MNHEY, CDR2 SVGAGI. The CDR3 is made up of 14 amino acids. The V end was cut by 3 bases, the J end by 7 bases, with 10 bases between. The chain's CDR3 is CASSYSGGNSPLHF. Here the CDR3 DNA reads TGTGCCAGCAGTTATTCGGGAGGGAATTCACCCCTCCACTTT.